This passage covers 19 T cell receptor beta chains from one sample sequenced in a study of blood T cells in healthy people across ages. Alongside a J-beta primer mix, a sample-barcoded 5' primer served in a second PCR lasting about 7 to 11 cycles. TCRdb fed the 5' RACE reads into MiXCR, producing one record per CDR3 protein. The sample gives about 680,000 distinct CDR3 sequences, around 48% of which show up once; roughly 31% is in the top ten. The sequenced sample consisted of blood. These receptors were collected from a woman aged 60-75 years in good health.

This chain uses TRBV14 with TRBJ2-1, with D perhaps matching TRBD2 (5 bases). This CDR3 is built from 15 residues. V lost 1 base, J lost 1 base, and 8 bases lay in between. CDR1 SGHDN and CDR2 FVKESK come from the germline V gene. In DNA, the CDR3 is TGTGCCAGCAGCCAAGCTGGACTGTCCTACAATGAGCAGTTCTTC. As protein: CASSQAGLSYNEQFF. The entire variable domain, with the rest obtained from reference TRBV14 and TRBJ2-1, is as follows: EAGVTQFPSHSVIEKGQTVTLRCDPISGHDNLYWYRRVMGKEIKFLLHFVKESKQDESGMPNNRFLAERTGGTYSTLKVQPAELEDSGVYFCASSQAGLSYNEQFFGPGTRLTVL.

In DNA, the CDR3 is TGTGCCAGCAGCGCAAGACCCGTTTCCAATGAGCAGTTCTTC. Amino acid sequence: CASSARPVSNEQFF. This chain links TRBV7-6 with TRBJ2-1, with D uncertain. Trimming took off 5 bases at V and 6 bases at J, with 14 bases between the two ends. CDR3 length: 14 residues. CDR1 and CDR2 from the germline V gene are SGHVS and FNYEAQ.

This chain links TRBV7-3 with TRBJ2-7, with 10 bases lining up with TRBD1. The CDR3 extends over 15 amino acids. The V segment lost 5 bases and the J segment 7 bases; nucleotides outside the gene matches: 11. The germline gives CDR1 SGHTA, CDR2 FQGTGA. CDR3 region: CASSPGTGAYNEQYF. The CDR3 coding sequence is TGTGCCAGCAGCCCCGGGACAGGGGCCTACAATGAGCAGTACTTC.

In this sample, this clonotype turned up a few times. The V call is TRBV30, the J call TRBJ1-2; D unclear. Germline CDR1 reads GTSNPN; CDR2 reads SVGIG (reference sequence). CDR3 size: 11 residues. Trimming shortened V by 1 base and J by 4 bases, and 4 bases separated the two germline ends. The CDR3 DNA reads TGTGCCTGGAGTGGAACCTATGGCTACACCTTC. It encodes CAWSGTYGYTF.

Only a few counts were recorded for this clonotype. The gene calls are TRBV29-1 and TRBJ2-1, with D maybe TRBD2 (5 bases). V was clipped by 6 bases and J by 1 base, with 13 bases between them. Germline V gene sequence: CDR1 SQVTM, CDR2 ANQGSEA. The length of the CDR3 is 14 residues. The DNA of the CDR3 is TGCAGCGTGGAAAGCGGAAAATCCTACAATGAGCAGTTCTTC. Protein sequence: CSVESGKSYNEQFF.

The chain carries TRBV5-1 and TRBJ2-2; possible D gene TRBD1, 6 bases. The V end lost 3 bases, the J end lost 7 bases, and 13 bases lay between the germline ends. Germline V CDR1 and CDR2: SGHRS, YFSETQ. This CDR3 has 14 amino acids. The CDR3 DNA reads TGCGCCAGCAGCTCGGCACAGGGATACGGGGAGCTGTTTTTT. It yields the protein CASSSAQGYGELFF. The variable domain in full, with the rest retrieved from reference TRBV5-1 and TRBJ2-2, is KAGVTQTPRYLIKTRGQQVTLSCSPISGHRSVSWYQQTPGQGLQFLFEYFSETQRNKGNFPGRFSGRQFSNSRSEMNVSTLELGDSALYLCASSSAQGYGELFFGEGSRLTVL.

The chain carries TRBV9 and TRBJ1-1; 10 bases agree with TRBD1. The CDR3 is 17 residues long. The V segment lost 3 bases and the J segment 1 base; nucleotides outside the gene matches: 9. CDR1 SGDLS and CDR2 YYNGEE come from the germline V gene. In nucleotides, the CDR3 is TGTGCCAGCAGCGGCCCGGACAGGGGGGGGCGGAACACTGAAGCTTTCTTT. The encoded protein is CASSGPDRGGRNTEAFF.

The table lists this clonotype with a count of one. The V gene is TRBV10-3, the J gene TRBJ2-3, with a possible D match to TRBD2 (6 bases). Germline loops: CDR1 ENHRY, CDR2 SYGVKD. This CDR3 is built from 13 residues. V gave up 2 bases and J gave up 4 bases, with 7 bases separating them. CDR3 loop: CAISEAGPDTQYF. Written as DNA, the CDR3 is TGTGCCATCAGTGAGGCGGGGCCAGATACGCAGTATTTT.

This clonotype was detected only a few times. This sequence joins TRBV5-1 and TRBJ1-2; D gene uncertain. Germline V lookup: CDR1 SGHRS, CDR2 YFSETQ. V shed 4 bases and J shed 6 bases, with 13 bases lying between them. CDR3 length: 13 residues. The CDR3 DNA follows: TGCGCCAGCAGCCCCAGTTCATCTCATGGCTACACCTTC. Encoded protein: CASSPSSSHGYTF. The full variable domain, in which reference TRBV5-1 and TRBJ1-2 provide the parts outside the CDR3, is KAGVTQTPRYLIKTRGQQVTLSCSPISGHRSVSWYQQTPGQGLQFLFEYFSETQRNKGNFPGRFSGRQFSNSRSEMNVSTLELGDSALYLCASSPSSSHGYTFGSGTRLTVV.

This clonotype was recorded a few times. The rearrangement uses TRBV5-1 and TRBJ2-7; perhaps TRBD1 as D (5 bases). The DNA end is more similar to TRBJ2-5, so the J call may be wrong. CDR3 length equals 15 residues. Germline V lookup: CDR1 SGHRS, CDR2 YFSETQ. In nucleotides, the CDR3 is TGCGCCAGCAGCTTGGAGGCAGGGAAGGTGGAGACCCAGTACTTC. Protein product: CASSLEAGKVETQYF.

The chain has TRBV3-1 and TRBJ2-5; unclear D gene. Germline CDR1 reads LGHDT; CDR2 reads YNNKEL (reference sequence). The germline V and J ends were trimmed by 8 bases and 1 base, with 11 bases remaining between them. The CDR3 runs to 13 residues. CDR3 nucleotides: TGTGCCAGCGACGATGGGGTCCAAGAGACCCAGTACTTC. It encodes CASDDGVQETQYF.

This chain links TRBV20-1 with TRBJ2-5; no firm D call. Trimming took 0 bases from V and 5 from J, leaving 16 bases between them. Germline V lookup: CDR1 DFQATT, CDR2 SNEGSKA (reference sequence). The CDR3 sequence is 15 residues long. The CDR3 spells CSARDRVAASETQYF. The DNA for the CDR3 is TGCAGTGCTAGAGATCGGGTCGCAGCGTCCGAGACCCAGTACTTC.

The chain links TRBV9 to TRBJ2-5; D is unclear. The V end was cut by 5 bases, the J end by 11 bases, with 19 bases between. The V gene's germline CDR1 is SGDLS and CDR2 YYNGEE. This CDR3 is 13 amino acids long. The CDR3 reads CASRDPGSYGQYF. The DNA of the CDR3 is TGTGCCAGCAGGGACCCCGGGTCGTACGGGCAGTACTTC. The full variable domain, its missing parts supplied by reference TRBV9 and TRBJ2-5, is DSGVTQTPKHLITATGQRVTLRCSPRSGDLSVYWYQQSLDQGLQFLIQYYNGEERAKGNILERFSAQQFPDLHSELNLSSLELGDSALYFCASRDPGSYGQYFGPGTRLLVL.

The chain is built from TRBV27 and TRBJ1-2; D perhaps matches TRBD1 (5 bases). The CDR3 is 14 residues long. Germline V gene data show CDR1 as MNHEY and CDR2 as SMNVEV (reference sequence). Between the trimmed V and J ends, which lost 2 bases and 5 bases, there was a span of 12 bases. CDR3 sequence (DNA): TGTGCCAGCAGTTTAGCGGGCAGGGCATATGGCTACACCTTC. Translation gives CASSLAGRAYGYTF.

This clonotype was seen more than once but under ten times. The chain recombines TRBV18 with TRBJ2-1; possibly TRBD1 or TRBD2 for D (5 bases each). There are 14 residues in the CDR3. Germline loops: CDR1 KGHSH, CDR2 LQKENI. Trimming shortened V by 3 bases and J by 6 bases, and 12 bases separated the two germline ends. The CDR3: CASSPQDGANEQFF. DNA of the CDR3: TGTGCCAGCTCACCTCAAGACGGGGCCAATGAGCAGTTCTTC.

This chain connects TRBV25-1 to TRBJ1-1; possible D gene TRBD1, 5 bases. Germline V gives CDR1 MGHDK, CDR2 SYGVNS. Trimming left V 3 bases short and J 8 bases short, with 28 bases between. The length of the CDR3 is 18 residues. DNA of the CDR3: TGTGCCAGCAGTGACCTTCTTCCCATAACCCCGGGACCCATAGAAGCTTTCTTT. Translated, it gives CASSDLLPITPGPIEAFF. The entire variable domain, with the rest obtained from reference TRBV25-1 and TRBJ1-1, is as follows: EADIYQTPRYLVIGTGKKITLECSQTMGHDKMYWYQQDPGMELHLIHYSYGVNSTEKGDLSSESTVSRIRTEHFPLTLESARPSHTSQYLCASSDLLPITPGPIEAFFGQGTRLTVV.

Worth noting for this clonotype: Compared with germline, one end of the junction differs, possibly owing to a read error. The genes are TRBV12-3 or TRBV12-4 and TRBJ2-1, with D perhaps TRBD2 (6 bases). This CDR3 is built from 15 residues. DNA for the CDR3: TGTGCCAGCAGCCCCCGCGAAATCACTAGCAATGAGCGGTTCTTC. Its translation: CASSPREITSNERFF.

J is TRBJ2-1 and V is TRBV6-2 or TRBV6-3; 9 bases agree with TRBD2. V shed 6 bases and J 8 bases; nucleotides not matched to a gene: 5. There are 13 residues in the CDR3. CDR1 MNHEY and CDR2 SVGEGT come from the germline V gene. DNA of the CDR3: TGTGCCAGCAGCCAAGGACTAGCGTATGAGCAGTTCTTC. Translated: CASSQGLAYEQFF.

The V call is TRBV11-3, the J call TRBJ2-5, with 11 bases matching TRBD2. The V gene's germline CDR1 is SGHNT and CDR2 YENEEA. The junction had 7 bases not matched to a gene; V was cut back by 2 bases and J by 5 bases. The CDR3 is made up of 16 amino acids. DNA for the CDR3: TGTGCCAGCAGCTTAAACCTAGCGGGAGGCGAGGAGACCCAGTACTTC. Translation: CASSLNLAGGEETQYF. The variable domain in full, with the rest retrieved from reference TRBV11-3 and TRBJ2-5, is EAGVVQSPRYKIIEKKQPVAFWCNPISGHNTLYWYLQNLGQGPELLIRYENEEAVDDSQLPKDRFSAERLKGVDSTLKIQPAELGDSAVYLCASSLNLAGGEETQYFGPGTRLLVL.